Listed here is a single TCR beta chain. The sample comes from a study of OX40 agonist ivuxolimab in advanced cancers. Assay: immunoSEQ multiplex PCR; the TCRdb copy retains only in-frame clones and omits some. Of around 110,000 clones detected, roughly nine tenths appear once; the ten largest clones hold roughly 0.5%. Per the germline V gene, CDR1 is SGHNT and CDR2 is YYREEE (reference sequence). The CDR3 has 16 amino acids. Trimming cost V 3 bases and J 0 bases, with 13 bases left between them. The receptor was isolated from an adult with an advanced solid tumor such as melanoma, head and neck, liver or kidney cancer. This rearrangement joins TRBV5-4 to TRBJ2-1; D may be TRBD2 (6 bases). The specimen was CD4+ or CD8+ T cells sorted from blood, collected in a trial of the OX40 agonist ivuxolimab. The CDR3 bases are TGTGCCAGCAGCTCGAAAGACGGGAGCTCCTACAATGAGCAGTTCTTC. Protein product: CASSSKDGSSYNEQFF. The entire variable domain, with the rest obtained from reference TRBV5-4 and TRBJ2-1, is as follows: ETGVTQSPTHLIKTRGQQVTLRCSSQSGHNTVSWYQQALGQGPQFIFQYYREEENGRGNFPPRFSGLQFPNYSSELNVNALELDDSALYLCASSSKDGSSYNEQFFGPGTRLTVL.